The source of this T cell receptor (beta chain) is a study of cytomegalovirus exposure and HLA in healthy donors. Study-wide results and limits: An analysis that was carried out later associated 16,951 TCR beta sequences with HLA alleles at 0.05 false discovery rate. Productive status was seen about 90% or about 30% of the time for most TCR beta V segments in an earlier analysis. Links to common viral pathogens appeared, in a later analysis, for several of the most significant clusters. Most TCR sequences were seen very rarely across donors, but some public TCRs occurred in many.

The PCR employed 60 Vbeta primers together with 13 Jbeta primers. The assay was immunoSEQ multiplex PCR, and TCRdb's table has in-frame clones only and misses some. Of approximately 130,000 clones in the sample, more than 70% were seen once. CDR3 length equals 15 residues. Germline loops: CDR1 KGHSH, CDR2 LQKENI. Trimming shortened V by 4 bases and J by 2 bases, and 14 bases separated the two germline ends. In this sample, this clone turned up a few times. The antigen remains unidentified. The sample consisted of PBMCs. The chain has TRBV18 and TRBJ1-1, with D tentatively TRBD1 (5 bases). The sequence derives from a male donor in good health and CMV-seronegative. As DNA, the CDR3 is TGTGCCAGCTCACGGATGGACAAGGCAAACACTGAAGCTTTCTTT. Protein: CASSRMDKANTEAFF.